Each of the 25 T cell receptor beta chains below was sequenced from the same sample in a study of OX40 agonist ivuxolimab in advanced cancers. Sequencing was performed with immunoSEQ multiplex PCR; in TCRdb, only in-frame clones are kept and a portion is missing. Here the sample spans around 19,000 clones, approximately 78% being singletons. Sequenced material: CD4+ or CD8+ T cells sorted from blood, taken in a trial of the OX40 agonist ivuxolimab. The receptors originated from an adult with an advanced solid tumor such as melanoma, head and neck, liver or kidney cancer.

The chain is built from TRBV19 and TRBJ1-6; possible D gene TRBD1, 6 bases. CDR3 length: 13 amino acids. The V end was cut by 10 bases, the J end by 7 bases, with 14 bases between. Germline CDR1 and CDR2: LNHDA and SQIVND (reference sequence). CDR3 protein: CATPGQTNSPLHF. In DNA form, the CDR3 reads TGTGCCACCCCTGGACAGACGAATTCACCCCTCCACTTT. The full variable domain, with the rest looked up from reference TRBV19 and TRBJ1-6, is DGGITQSPKYLFRKEGQNVTLSCEQNLNHDAMYWYRQDPGQGLRLIYYSQIVNDFQKGDIAEGYSVSREKKESFPLTVTSAQKNPTAFYLCATPGQTNSPLHFGNGTRLTVT.

The V call is TRBV5-1, the J call TRBJ2-3; possible D gene TRBD2, 5 bases. Germline values: CDR1 SGHRS, CDR2 YFSETQ. V was cut by 5 bases and J by 4 bases, with 11 bases left in between. CDR3 size: 13 residues. The CDR3: CASREPGSDTQYF. CDR3 DNA sequence: TGCGCCAGCAGAGAGCCGGGGTCAGATACGCAGTATTTT.

This rearrangement joins TRBV29-1 to TRBJ1-6, with D possibly matching TRBD1 (6 bases). The CDR3 consists of 13 residues. Deletions cut 8 bases from V and 7 bases from J, with 15 bases between. The germline V gene encodes CDR1 SQVTM and CDR2 ANQGSEA. CDR3 amino acids: CSTRTDANSPLHF. In DNA form, the CDR3 reads TGCAGCACACGGACAGACGCCAATTCACCCCTCCACTTT. Together with reference TRBV29-1 and TRBJ1-6, the CDR3 gives the full variable domain: SAVISQKPSRDICQRGTSLTIQCQVDSQVTMMFWYRQQPGQSLTLIATANQGSEATYESGFVIDKFPISRPNLTFSTLTVSNMSPEDSSIYLCSTRTDANSPLHFGNGTRLTVT.

The rearrangement uses TRBV2 and TRBJ1-3; tentative D call: TRBD1 (5 bases). The CDR3 contains 15 residues. Trimming pared 2 bases from V and 2 bases from J, leaving 10 bases between. The germline V gene has CDR1 SNHLY and CDR2 FYNNEI. The CDR3 sequence is CASSEFAGTGNTIYF. For the CDR3, the DNA is TGTGCCAGCAGTGAATTCGCAGGGACTGGAAACACCATATATTTT.

This clone was seen a few times. This chain connects TRBV9 to TRBJ2-3; D is uncertain. The CDR3 covers 12 residues. Germline V gene lookup returns CDR1 SGDLS and CDR2 YYNGEE. V gave up 1 base and J gave up 6 bases, with 6 bases separating them. The CDR3 spells CASSVLADTQYF. The CDR3 region has the DNA TGTGCCAGCAGCGTATTGGCGGATACGCAGTATTTT.

This clone was seen only once. The chain carries TRBV7-9 and TRBJ2-5; maybe TRBD1 (6 bases). The CDR3 is 14 amino acids. V was trimmed by 1 base and J by 3 bases, leaving 9 bases between them. Germline CDR1 and CDR2: SEHNR and FQNEAQ (reference sequence). CDR3 in amino acids: CASSLDRVEETQYF. DNA of the CDR3: TGTGCCAGCAGCTTAGACAGGGTGGAAGAGACCCAGTACTTC.

This clone came up once. V is TRBV7-9 and J is TRBJ2-1, with D maybe TRBD1 (5 bases). The ends were cut back, 2 bases at V and 0 bases at J, with 11 bases in the middle. Per germline, CDR1 SEHNR and CDR2 FQNEAQ (reference sequence). The CDR3 covers 16 residues. Here the CDR3 DNA reads TGTGCCAGCAGCTTATTAGGGGCCAGCTCCTACAATGAGCAGTTCTTC. Encoded protein: CASSLLGASSYNEQFF.

The rearrangement uses TRBV6-5 and TRBJ2-5, with D uncertain. Germline CDR1 MNHEY, CDR2 SVGAGI. CDR3 length: 11 residues. V lost 6 bases to trimming and J lost 2 bases, with 4 bases between them. CDR3 in amino acids: CASSRQETQYF. CDR3 nucleotides: TGTGCCAGCAGCCGTCAAGAGACCCAGTACTTC.

V gene TRBV6-5 combines with J gene TRBJ2-5; D unresolved. CDR1 and CDR2 from the germline V gene are MNHEY and SVGAGI. Trimming pared 0 bases from V and 5 bases from J, leaving 13 bases between. The CDR3 is 15 residues long. The CDR3 protein is CASSYSIGALETQYF. In DNA form, the CDR3 reads TGTGCCAGCAGTTACTCGATTGGAGCCCTGGAGACCCAGTACTTC.

The genes are TRBV21-1 and TRBJ1-2. TRBV21-1 is a known pseudogene. CDR3 size: 14 residues. DNA of the CDR3: TGTGCCAGCAGCCCGAGTCGGCGGATCTATGGCTACACCTTC. Translation gives CASSPSRRIYGYTF.

The genes are TRBV7-2 and TRBJ1-4, with a possible D match to TRBD1 (5 bases). The CDR3 totals 16 residues. Germline lookup yields CDR1 SGHTA and CDR2 FQGNSA. V lost 1 base and J 6 bases, leaving 15 bases between the germline ends. DNA for the CDR3: TGTGCCAGCAGCTTAGATCGGGGCAGCTCATATGAAAAACTGTTTTTT. This encodes CASSLDRGSSYEKLFF.

The rearrangement joins TRBV6-5 to TRBJ1-6; tentative D call: TRBD1 (5 bases). V lost 7 bases, J lost 7 bases, and 11 bases lay in between. The CDR3 sequence is 13 residues long. CDR1 and CDR2 (germline): MNHEY, SVGAGI. This chain's CDR3 is CASTGGTNSPLHF. CDR3 bases: TGTGCCAGCACCGGGGGTACAAATTCACCCCTCCACTTT.

This chain links TRBV4-3 with TRBJ2-7, with D possibly matching TRBD2 (6 bases). The CDR3 extends over 16 amino acids. V lost 1 base, J lost 3 bases, and 16 bases lay in between. Germline values: CDR1 LGHNA, CDR2 YSLEER. The CDR3 DNA is TGCGCCAGCAGCCAAGTTGTGGGACTCCGTCTCTACGAGCAGTACTTC. Encoded protein: CASSQVVGLRLYEQYF.

The chain joins TRBV6-6 to TRBJ2-1; D remains ambiguous. V was shortened by 2 bases and J by 9 bases, with 8 bases between the two germline ends. The CDR3 has 12 residues. Germline V gene data show CDR1 as MNHNY and CDR2 as SVGAGI (reference sequence). The CDR3, as DNA: TGTGCCAGCAGTTACAAAGGCGGTGAGCAGTTCTTC. The encoded protein is CASSYKGGEQFF.

CDR3 amino acids: CASSPFNSPLHF. The DNA of the CDR3 is TGTGCCAGCAGCCCGTTCAATTCACCCCTCCACTTT. This chain connects TRBV11-1 to TRBJ1-6; no clear D. The V gene lost 5 bases and the J gene lost 7 bases, with 6 bases spanning the gap. Per germline, CDR1 SGHAT and CDR2 FQDESV (reference sequence). This CDR3 region has 12 residues. Together with reference TRBV11-1 and TRBJ1-6, the CDR3 gives the full variable domain: EAEVAQSPRYKITEKSQAVAFWCDPISGHATLYWYRQILGQGPELLVQFQDESVVDDSQLPKDRFSAERLKGVDSTLKIQPAELGDSAMYLCASSPFNSPLHFGNGTRLTVT.

J is TRBJ2-3 and V is TRBV5-4; maybe TRBD2 (5 bases). The germline V gene has CDR1 SGHNT and CDR2 YYREEE (reference sequence). The germline V and J ends were trimmed by 5 bases and 4 bases, with 11 bases remaining between them. The CDR3 extends over 13 amino acids. The CDR3 is CASSYSGPDTQYF. The DNA of the CDR3 is TGTGCCAGCAGTTACAGCGGACCAGATACGCAGTATTTT. Complete variable domain (other parts from reference TRBV5-4 and TRBJ2-3): ETGVTQSPTHLIKTRGQQVTLRCSSQSGHNTVSWYQQALGQGPQFIFQYYREEENGRGNFPPRFSGLQFPNYSSELNVNALELDDSALYLCASSYSGPDTQYFGPGTRLTVL.

The chain recombines TRBV11-3 with TRBJ2-2; D is undetermined. CDR1 is SGHNT and CDR2 is YENEEA in the germline V gene. This CDR3 is 14 amino acids long. Between the trimmed V and J ends, which lost 1 base and 1 base, there was a span of 4 bases. The DNA for the CDR3 is TGTGCCAGCAGCTTAGGGGAGAACACCGGGGAGCTGTTTTTT. Protein: CASSLGENTGELFF.

J is TRBJ1-5 and V is TRBV6-1, with TRBD1 matching over 10 bases. J gave up 4 bases and V 6 bases, and 6 bases lay outside the gene matches. This CDR3 comprises 15 residues. Per the germline V gene, CDR1 is MNHNS and CDR2 is SASEGT. CDR3 residues: CASRGPGQGNQPQHF. Here the CDR3 DNA reads TGTGCCAGCAGGGGCCCGGGACAGGGGAATCAGCCCCAGCATTTT.

The chain employs TRBV7-2 and TRBJ1-5; D is undetermined. Germline CDR1 reads SGHTA; CDR2 reads FQGNSA. V was cut by 1 base and J by 9 bases, with 13 bases left in between. This CDR3 comprises 14 residues. CDR3: CASSLELVGLPQHF. The CDR3 nucleotides are TGTGCCAGCAGCTTAGAGCTGGTAGGGCTGCCCCAGCATTTT.

This clone has just a few counts. The V gene is TRBV5-4, the J gene TRBJ2-2; possibly TRBD1 for D (6 bases). V shed 7 bases and J shed 5 bases, with 15 bases lying between them. CDR1 is SGHNT and CDR2 is YYREEE in the germline V gene (reference sequence). This CDR3 has 14 residues. CDR3 nucleotides: TGTGCCAGCGGAACAGGGTATACGACCGGGGAGCTGTTTTTT. It yields the protein CASGTGYTTGELFF.

This rearrangement joins TRBV6-5 to TRBJ2-7; 8 bases match TRBD1. This CDR3 is 13 amino acids long. Per the germline V gene, CDR1 is MNHEY and CDR2 is SVGAGI. Trimming cost V 6 bases and J 3 bases; bases outside gene matches: 4. In DNA form, the CDR3 reads TGTGCCAGCAGCCGTGACAGGGGCTACGAGCAGTACTTC. Its protein product is CASSRDRGYEQYF.

The V call is TRBV11-2, the J call TRBJ2-1; D is possibly TRBD1 (5 bases). V was pared by 2 bases and J by 1 base, with 6 bases between. CDR1 SGHAT and CDR2 FQNNGV come from the germline V gene. The CDR3 runs to 14 residues. For the CDR3, the DNA is TGTGCCAGCAGCTTATGGACATCCTACAATGAGCAGTTCTTC. Its protein product is CASSLWTSYNEQFF.

This clone was recorded only once. The chain uses TRBV7-6 and TRBJ2-3; 9 bases are shared with TRBD1. The V segment lost 3 bases and the J segment 6 bases; nucleotides outside the gene matches: 1. The germline V gene encodes CDR1 SGHVS and CDR2 FNYEAQ. This CDR3 has 13 amino acids. CDR3 in amino acids: CASSFTGGDTQYF. CDR3 sequence (DNA): TGTGCCAGCAGCTTCACAGGGGGCGATACGCAGTATTTT. Filled out from reference TRBV7-6 and TRBJ2-3, the complete variable domain reads GAGVSQSPRYKVTKRGQDVALRCDPISGHVSLYWYRQALGQGPEFLTYFNYEAQQDKSGLPNDRFSAERPEGSISTLTIQRTEQRDSAMYRCASSFTGGDTQYFGPGTRLTVL.

This sequence joins TRBV10-3 and TRBJ1-1; 8 nucleotides align to TRBD1. V gave up 4 bases and J gave up 4 bases; unmatched junction bases: 5. The CDR3 length is 14 residues. From germline, CDR1 is ENHRY and CDR2 SYGVKD. The CDR3 here is CAISVQGAGTEAFF. Here the CDR3 DNA reads TGTGCCATCAGTGTTCAGGGGGCGGGCACTGAAGCTTTCTTT.

The chain recombines TRBV4-3 with TRBJ1-6; 7 nucleotides align to TRBD1. CDR3 length equals 17 residues. The germline V gene has CDR1 LGHNA and CDR2 YSLEER. Losses at the gene ends were 0 bases for V and 4 bases for J; bases not matched to a gene: 6. This CDR3 reads CASSQDLAGGYNSPLHF. CDR3 DNA: TGCGCCAGCAGCCAAGATTTGGCAGGGGGATATAATTCACCCCTCCACTTT.